This record covers a single T cell receptor beta chain. The CDR3 contains 16 residues. The V and J ends lost 5 bases and 2 bases respectively, with 16 bases between them. Germline V lookup: CDR1 SGHVS, CDR2 FQNEAQ. Sequenced by immunoSEQ multiplex PCR; TCRdb stores in-frame clones only, minus some. The sample shows about 29,000 clones, 93% of them seen only once. The data derive from a study of graft-versus-host responses after intestinal transplantation. Looking at the study overall: Transplant types were multivisceral, liver-intestinal, or isolated intestinal. The recipients all started with anti-thymocyte globulin induction and then took tacrolimus and steroids for around three years.

The source material was PBMCs, sampled roughly 62 days after intestinal transplant. V and J are TRBV7-8 and TRBJ1-5; D possibly corresponds to TRBD1 (5 bases). This TCR derives from a human patient who received an intestinal transplant, so some T cells may come from the graft donor. CDR3 sequence: CASSPALGGGNQPQHF. CDR3 bases: TGTGCCAGCAGCCCGGCATTGGGGGGGGGCAATCAGCCCCAGCATTTT.